This T cell receptor beta chain was observed in a study of tumor-infiltrating lymphocytes in localized non-small cell lung cancer. In the study overall: The cohort mixed smokers and never-smokers, several histologies, and some post-neoadjuvant-chemotherapy samples.

V gave up 8 bases and J gave up 5 bases, with 12 bases separating them. The CDR3 is 12 amino acids. Germline CDR1 MDHEN, CDR2 SYDVKM. Concerning this clone: Its antigen remains unidentified.

Whole-study findings and limits: Each assay used a separate piece of the same tissue. Tumor T-cell fraction was not associated with recurrence-free survival.

This table comes from immunoSEQ multiplex PCR, and its TCRdb copy is limited to in-frame clones, with some not included. The repertoire has 15,000 to 20,000 clones, 73% of them found once; the top ten carry around 4.5%. The receptor was derived from a human donor with non-small cell lung cancer. The J gene is TRBJ2-5, the V gene TRBV28; either TRBD1 or TRBD2 may supply D (5 bases each). The sequenced material came from lung tumor tissue. The CDR3 nucleotides are TGTGCCAGCGGGACGTGGCGGGAGACCCAGTACTTC. Its protein is CASGTWRETQYF.